This entry lists 23 T cell receptor beta chains sequenced from one sample in a study of Graves' ophthalmopathy and Graves' hyperthyroidism. Amplified material comprised TCR beta CDR3 regions derived from RNA transcripts. RT-PCR in the first round used HTBI primers; a second-round multiplex PCR followed. Via MiXCR, TCRdb re-called the multiplex PCR reads, giving one row per CDR3 protein. The repertoire holds over a million distinct CDR3 sequences, with about 35% as singletons. Material: peripheral blood or thyroid tissue (not recorded which). The source of these receptors is an adult man with Graves' hyperthyroidism.

The V and J genes are TRBV5-1 and TRBJ1-5, with D tentatively TRBD1 (6 bases). The CDR3 runs to 15 residues. Trimming left V 4 bases short and J 9 bases short, with 20 bases between. CDR1 is SGHRS and CDR2 is YFSETQ in the germline V gene. CDR3 bases: TGCGCCAGCAGCCTCTTACCCGGGGGGGCGCGGCCCCAGCATTTT. This translates into CASSLLPGGARPQHF.

This chain connects TRBV29-1 to TRBJ2-7; D is unresolved. The germline CDR1 and CDR2 sequences are SQVTM and ANQGSEA. The V end lost 3 bases, the J end lost 6 bases, and 0 bases lay between the germline ends. The length of the CDR3 is 8 residues. CDR3 bases: TGCAGCGTTGACGAGCAGTACTTC. Its translation: CSVDEQYF.

The chain carries TRBV12-3 or TRBV12-4 and TRBJ2-7, with D perhaps TRBD2 (5 bases). This CDR3 comprises 14 residues. Trimming removed 4 bases at V and 4 bases at J, with 14 bases between. For the CDR3, the DNA is TGTGCCAGCAGTTACTGGGCCGGGAAATACGAGCAGTACTTC. This gives the protein CASSYWAGKYEQYF.

This clonotype was seen at least ten times. The CDR3 loop reads CASSLAPGPGFQPQHF. The CDR3 nucleotides read TGTGCCAGCAGCTTAGCACCTGGCCCCGGGTTCCAGCCCCAGCATTTT. The V call is TRBV7-6, the J call TRBJ1-5; the D is unclear. The length of the CDR3 is 16 residues. Trimming removed 0 bases from V and 7 bases from J, with 16 bases in between. The germline CDR1 and CDR2 sequences are SGHVS and FNYEAQ.

Ten or more counts support this clonotype. The V gene is TRBV7-6, the J gene TRBJ1-3, with 9 nucleotides matching TRBD1. CDR3 length equals 16 residues. Per the germline V gene, CDR1 is SGHVS and CDR2 is FNYEAQ. The J segment lost 2 bases and the V segment lost 1 base, leaving 3 bases of the junction unmatched. Here the CDR3 reads CASSLVGTGTGNTIYF. The CDR3 DNA reads TGTGCCAGCAGCTTAGTCGGGACAGGGACTGGAAACACCATATATTTT.

This chain connects TRBV12-3 or TRBV12-4 to TRBJ2-7; TRBD2 matches 11 bases. The junction had 14 bases not matched to a gene; V was cut back by 6 bases and J by 1 base. The CDR3 covers 18 residues. The CDR3 here is CASSRIDPGTSGSYEQYF. CDR3 bases: TGTGCCAGCAGCCGAATAGACCCAGGGACTAGCGGTTCCTACGAGCAGTACTTC.

There are many counts of this clonotype. The V gene is TRBV2, the J gene TRBJ2-2, with D possibly being TRBD2 (5 bases). This CDR3 is 15 amino acids long. Looked up from germline, CDR1 is SNHLY and CDR2 is FYNNEI. The germline V and J ends were trimmed by 3 bases and 0 bases, with 8 bases remaining between them. The CDR3: CASSDRGSNTGELFF. CDR3 coding DNA: TGTGCCAGCAGTGACCGCGGGTCGAACACCGGGGAGCTGTTTTTT.

V and J are TRBV9 and TRBJ2-7, with 11 bases matching TRBD2. The CDR3 sequence is 15 residues long. The trim removed 0 bases at V and 3 bases at J, leaving 2 bases unmatched. Germline CDR1 reads SGDLS; CDR2 reads YYNGEE. The CDR3 DNA follows: TGTGCCAGCAGCGTAGCTAGCGGGGGGTTCTACGAGCAGTACTTC. It codes for CASSVASGGFYEQYF.

The chain has TRBV5-1 and TRBJ2-7; no clear D. The CDR3 totals 12 residues. V was trimmed by 2 bases and J by 7 bases, leaving 10 bases between them. In germline, CDR1 is SGHRS, CDR2 YFSETQ. The CDR3, as DNA: TGCGCCAGCAGCTTTAGGTCTGGGGAGCAGTACTTC. It encodes CASSFRSGEQYF.

This clonotype appeared a few times. The rearrangement uses TRBV4-1 and TRBJ1-5, with a tentative D call TRBD1 (5 bases). The germline V gene encodes CDR1 MGHRA and CDR2 YSYEKL. The V end was cut by 0 bases, the J end by 1 base, with 16 bases between. The CDR3 is 18 residues long. The CDR3 region has the DNA TGCGCCAGCAGCCAAGATGGTCTAGGGACGGGAAGCAATCAGCCCCAGCATTTT. This gives the protein CASSQDGLGTGSNQPQHF.

This clonotype occurred a few times. The rearrangement links TRBV20-1 to TRBJ2-7; D is perhaps TRBD1 or TRBD2 (5 bases each). This CDR3 has 13 amino acids. Germline V gene data show CDR1 as DFQATT and CDR2 as SNEGSKA (reference sequence). CDR3 in DNA: TGCAGCTTACTGGGGGATAACTCCTACGAGCAGTACTTC. The encoded protein is CSLLGDNSYEQYF.

The table lists this clonotype with many counts. The V call is TRBV5-1, the J call TRBJ1-2, with 9 bases lining up with TRBD1. CDR1 is SGHRS and CDR2 is YFSETQ in the germline V gene. The CDR3 loop spans 15 amino acids. After removal of 4 bases from V and 4 bases from J, the junction contained 8 bases not matched to a gene. The CDR3 sequence: CASSTGDRESYGYTF. CDR3 bases: TGCGCCAGCAGCACTGGGGACAGGGAGTCCTATGGCTACACCTTC.

This chain connects TRBV2 to TRBJ2-7, with D possibly being TRBD2 (6 bases). This CDR3 comprises 14 residues. V lost 5 bases, J lost 4 bases, and 15 bases lay in between. Germline loops: CDR1 SNHLY, CDR2 FYNNEI. This CDR3 is CASSPRDCEYEQYF. CDR3 in DNA: TGTGCCAGCAGTCCGCGGGACTGCGAATACGAGCAGTACTTC.

Comments on this clonotype: A read error may explain this, as a much larger clone is one base away. The chain couples TRBV7-2 to TRBJ2-5; D may be TRBD2 (5 bases). The CDR3 extends over 15 amino acids. In germline, CDR1 is SGHTA, CDR2 FQGNSA. The DNA for the CDR3 is TGTGCCAGCGGCTTAACTTGGAGGCGGCTAGAGACCCAGTACTTC. Its translation is CASGLTWRRLETQYF.

This chain connects TRBV7-8 to TRBJ1-6, with 12 positions matching TRBD1. The junction had 5 bases not matched to a gene; V was cut back by 5 bases and J by 0 bases. CDR3 size: 18 residues. CDR1 and CDR2 (germline): SGHVS, FQNEAQ. The CDR3 coding sequence is TGTGCCAGCAGCACGGAGGGACAGGGGGCCTCCTATAATTCACCCCTCCACTTT. Protein sequence: CASSTEGQGASYNSPLHF.

The chain links TRBV7-9 to TRBJ2-7; 15 nucleotides match TRBD2. Germline CDR1 SEHNR, CDR2 FQNEAQ (reference sequence). The trim removed 5 bases at V and 2 bases at J, leaving 10 bases unmatched. The CDR3 spans 18 residues. The CDR3 DNA follows: TGTGCCAGCAGCGGGAAGGGACTAGCGGGAGGCCCCACCTACGAGCAGTACTTC. As protein: CASSGKGLAGGPTYEQYF.

The V gene is TRBV2, the J gene TRBJ2-5, with a possible D match to TRBD1 (5 bases). Per germline, CDR1 SNHLY and CDR2 FYNNEI. V dropped 4 bases and J dropped 4 bases, with 10 bases sitting between them. The CDR3 loop spans 13 amino acids. Here the CDR3 DNA reads TGTGCCAGCAGTGCATTCCAGGGAGAGACCCAGTACTTC. Residues: CASSAFQGETQYF. The full variable domain, rest sourced from reference TRBV2 and TRBJ2-5, is EPEVTQTPSHQVTQMGQEVILRCVPISNHLYFYWYRQILGQKVEFLVSFYNNEISEKSEIFDDQFSVERPDGSNFTLKIRSTKLEDSAMYFCASSAFQGETQYFGPGTRLLVL.

The J gene is TRBJ1-5, the V gene TRBV7-9, with 7 bases lining up with TRBD1. V lost 7 bases, J lost 0 bases, and 9 bases stayed unmatched. Germline CDR1 reads SEHNR; CDR2 reads FQNEAQ (reference sequence). The CDR3 is 16 residues long. The CDR3 region has the DNA TGTGCCAGCACCGCCGGACAGGTCGATAGCAATCAGCCCCAGCATTTT. Protein product: CASTAGQVDSNQPQHF.

The chain couples TRBV6-5 to TRBJ2-5, with D unclear. V lost 6 bases to trimming and J lost 1 base, with 9 bases between them. CDR1 and CDR2 from the germline V gene are MNHEY and SVGAGI. The CDR3 length is 13 residues. In DNA, the CDR3 is TGTGCCAGCAGCCCCCACGGCCAAGAGACCCAGTACTTC. Translated: CASSPHGQETQYF.

The chain recombines TRBV4-1 with TRBJ1-5, with TRBD1 as a possible D gene (5 bases). Trimming stripped 1 base from V and 4 bases from J, with 17 bases between. This CDR3 comprises 17 residues. The V gene's germline CDR1 is MGHRA and CDR2 YSYEKL. CDR3 residues: CASSQVTRPGPNQPQHF. The DNA for the CDR3 is TGCGCCAGCAGCCAAGTAACCCGGCCAGGGCCTAATCAGCCCCAGCATTTT.

V usage is TRBV20-1 and J usage is TRBJ1-4; TRBD1 is a possible D gene (5 bases). This CDR3 has 14 residues. Trimming pared 1 base from V and 8 bases from J, leaving 14 bases between. Germline values: CDR1 DFQATT, CDR2 SNEGSKA (reference sequence). The CDR3 reads CSARGDDSWEKLFF. CDR3 DNA: TGCAGTGCTAGAGGTGACGACAGTTGGGAAAAACTGTTTTTT.

This clonotype appeared many times. The chain combines TRBV20-1 with TRBJ1-1, with D hard to call. Trimming removed 5 bases at V and 0 bases at J, with 10 bases between. This CDR3 region has 13 residues. Germline V gene lookup returns CDR1 DFQATT and CDR2 SNEGSKA (reference sequence). The CDR3 coding sequence is TGCAGTGCTCGTCCTTCCATGAACACTGAAGCTTTCTTT. It codes for CSARPSMNTEAFF.

This clonotype was detected ten times or more. The J gene is TRBJ1-2, the V gene TRBV19; D not resolved. CDR3 length: 13 amino acids. Germline assignment: CDR1 LNHDA and CDR2 SQIVND (reference sequence). The ends were cut back, 3 bases at V and 4 bases at J, with 9 bases in the middle. The CDR3 DNA follows: TGTGCCAGTAGTATGAGGAAAACCTATGGCTACACCTTC. Its translation: CASSMRKTYGYTF.